This entry lists 22 T cell receptor beta chains sequenced from one sample in a study of blood T cells in healthy people across ages. Next came a second PCR, run for about 7 to 11 cycles, which used a sample-barcoded 5' primer along with a J-beta primer mix. TCRdb reanalysed the 5' RACE reads using MiXCR and keeps one entry per CDR3 protein. This sample yields more than 1,400,000 distinct CDR3 sequences, of which 40% to 50% are seen a single time; roughly 7.9% belongs to the top ten. The specimen sequenced was blood. These receptors were obtained from a woman between 18 and 29 years old in good health.

The J gene is TRBJ1-1, the V gene TRBV6-1; 7 nucleotides align to TRBD1. The CDR3 sequence is 18 residues long. Germline loops: CDR1 MNHNS, CDR2 SASEGT. Trimming cost V 2 bases and J 1 base; bases outside gene matches: 13. CDR3 DNA sequence: TGTGCCAGCAGTGAATTTTTCGGAGGGGGCCCAAAGAACACTGAAGCTTTCTTT. It translates to CASSEFFGGGPKNTEAFF.

In this sample, this clonotype turned up a few times. This rearrangement joins TRBV6-1 to TRBJ2-5; the D is unclear. Germline loops: CDR1 MNHNS, CDR2 SASEGT. Between the trimmed V and J ends, which lost 6 bases and 4 bases, there was a span of 15 bases. The CDR3 length is 14 residues. Written as DNA, the CDR3 is TGTGCCAGCAGCCGACCCAAGGGTGGAGAGACCCAGTACTTC. It encodes CASSRPKGGETQYF.

This chain uses TRBV5-1 with TRBJ1-2; 9 bases align to TRBD1. Looked up from germline, CDR1 is SGHRS and CDR2 is YFSETQ. The CDR3 spans 14 residues. The V segment lost 4 bases and the J segment 8 bases; nucleotides outside the gene matches: 9. This CDR3 reads CASSPPGQGRGYTF. Here the CDR3 DNA reads TGCGCCAGCAGCCCCCCGGGACAGGGCAGGGGCTACACCTTC.

This sequence joins TRBV6-1 and TRBJ1-5, with a weak D call TRBD1 (6 bases). V lost 6 bases and J 6 bases, leaving 21 bases between the germline ends. The CDR3 extends over 16 amino acids. The germline gives CDR1 MNHNS, CDR2 SASEGT. The chain's CDR3 is CASSQTMGQGPQPQHF. DNA of the CDR3: TGTGCCAGCAGCCAAACTATGGGCCAGGGGCCTCAGCCCCAGCATTTT.

The rearrangement links TRBV5-1 to TRBJ2-1; TRBD1 aligns across 9 bases. In germline, CDR1 is SGHRS, CDR2 YFSETQ. Trimming removed 7 bases from V and 7 bases from J; junction bases left unmatched: 12. The CDR3 sequence is 15 residues long. The CDR3 loop is CASRAGTGPRNEQFF. CDR3 DNA: TGCGCCAGCCGTGCCGGGACAGGGCCCCGAAATGAGCAGTTCTTC.

J is TRBJ1-2 and V is TRBV25-1; no firm D call. Germline values: CDR1 MGHDK, CDR2 SYGVNS. The CDR3 runs 15 residues. V was trimmed by 10 bases and J by 4 bases, leaving 22 bases between them. CDR3: CATSLRRSIFYGYTF. CDR3 nucleotide sequence: TGTGCCACCTCGTTGAGGCGGTCAATCTTCTATGGCTACACCTTC.

The chain recombines TRBV2 with TRBJ1-2; 12 nucleotides line up with TRBD1. V gave up 8 bases and J gave up 8 bases; unmatched junction bases: 6. The CDR3 runs to 13 residues. The germline V gene has CDR1 SNHLY and CDR2 FYNNEI. CDR3 DNA sequence: TGTGCCAGCCGGGGGACAGGGGGCCAGGGCTACACCTTC. Translation: CASRGTGGQGYTF. Full variable domain (rest looked up from reference TRBV2 and TRBJ1-2): EPEVTQTPSHQVTQMGQEVILRCVPISNHLYFYWYRQILGQKVEFLVSFYNNEISEKSEIFDDQFSVERPDGSNFTLKIRSTKLEDSAMYFCASRGTGGQGYTFGSGTRLTVV.

The V gene is TRBV12-3 or TRBV12-4, the J gene TRBJ2-3; no clear D. This CDR3 is 14 amino acids long. Deletions cut 5 bases from V and 1 base from J, with 10 bases between. The CDR3 loop is CASSVGEGTDTQYF. The CDR3 DNA is TGTGCCAGCAGTGTAGGTGAGGGCACAGATACGCAGTATTTT.

The chain recombines TRBV4-1 with TRBJ2-1, with 9 bases matching TRBD2. J gave up 2 bases and V 0 bases, and 5 bases lay outside the gene matches. The CDR3 is made up of 17 amino acids. Germline assignment: CDR1 MGHRA and CDR2 YSYEKL. CDR3 sequence: CASSQDPPSGAYNEQFF. The CDR3 nucleotides are TGCGCCAGCAGCCAAGATCCGCCTAGCGGGGCCTACAATGAGCAGTTCTTC.

This chain links TRBV2 with TRBJ2-7; D might be TRBD2 (6 bases). The V end was cut by 6 bases, the J end by 7 bases, with 22 bases between. Per germline, CDR1 SNHLY and CDR2 FYNNEI. The CDR3 loop spans 15 amino acids. The DNA for the CDR3 is TGTGCCAGCAGCGGGGACTCCAGCTCCTACAATGAGCAGTACTTC. Amino acid sequence: CASSGDSSSYNEQYF.

This clonotype was seen more than once but under ten times. The rearrangement links TRBV5-1 to TRBJ2-7, with 7 bases that match TRBD1. Germline CDR1 is SGHRS and CDR2 is YFSETQ. After removal of 5 bases from V and 3 bases from J, the junction contained 11 bases not matched to a gene. CDR3 length: 15 amino acids. The CDR3 DNA reads TGCGCCAGCAGGACGGGACAGACCACGGGCTACGAGCAGTACTTC. Its protein is CASRTGQTTGYEQYF.

The chain has TRBV20-1 and TRBJ2-5; TRBD2 might be the D (7 bases). The DNA end is a closer match to TRBJ2-7, so the J assignment may be wrong. CDR3 length equals 13 residues. The V gene's germline CDR1 is DFQATT and CDR2 SNEGSKA (reference sequence). The DNA of the CDR3 is TGCAGTGCTCGAGGGGGGGGGGCGAGCGAGCAGTACTTC. Translated, it gives CSARGGGASEQYF.

This clonotype was picked up a small number of times. The J gene is TRBJ1-2, the V gene TRBV6-6, with 9 bases identical to TRBD1. CDR1 and CDR2 from the germline V gene are MNHNY and SVGAGI (reference sequence). The V segment lost 1 base and the J segment 8 bases; nucleotides outside the gene matches: 11. CDR3 size: 16 residues. In DNA form, the CDR3 reads TGTGCCAGCAGTTACTACGAACGGACAGGGGAAGACGGCTACACCTTC. This codes for CASSYYERTGEDGYTF.

The J gene is TRBJ2-1, the V gene TRBV11-2; no clear D. Trimming cost V 3 bases and J 2 bases, with 8 bases left between them. In germline, CDR1 is SGHAT, CDR2 FQNNGV. The CDR3 has 14 amino acids. CDR3 in DNA: TGTGCCAGCAGCTTGAAAACCGCCTACAATGAGCAGTTCTTC. This codes for CASSLKTAYNEQFF.

This clonotype was observed a few times. The junction departs from germline at one end; a sequencing error may be responsible. This chain connects TRBV9 to TRBJ2-1; 12 bases are a match to TRBD2. The DNA end favors TRBJ2-7, so the J call may be wrong. Per the germline V gene, CDR1 is SGDLS and CDR2 is YYNGEE. The length of the CDR3 is 15 residues. This CDR3 reads CASSALAGGYNEQYF. The CDR3 nucleotides are TGCGCCAGCAGCGCCCTAGCGGGGGGGTACAATGAGCAGTACTTC.

The chain has TRBV4-2 and TRBJ2-1; 13 bases fit TRBD2. Germline CDR1 reads LGHNA; CDR2 reads YNFKEQ. With 0 bases clipped from V and 10 bases from J, the junction kept 6 bases outside the gene matches. The CDR3 contains 16 residues. Here the CDR3 reads CASSQEVGLAGWEQFF. DNA for the CDR3: TGTGCCAGCAGCCAAGAGGTGGGACTAGCGGGATGGGAGCAGTTCTTC.

The chain employs TRBV3-1 and TRBJ1-5, with D hard to call. The CDR3 is made up of 17 amino acids. V lost 0 bases and J lost 0, with 12 bases in between. The V gene's germline CDR1 is LGHDT and CDR2 YNNKEL (reference sequence). The CDR3 region is CASSQDLGWNSNQPQHF. CDR3 DNA sequence: TGTGCCAGCAGCCAAGATCTAGGGTGGAATAGCAATCAGCCCCAGCATTTT.

The chain recombines TRBV7-2 with TRBJ2-7; tentative D call: TRBD1 (6 bases). The end of the DNA is better explained by TRBJ2-5, so the J call may be wrong. Germline values: CDR1 SGHTA, CDR2 FQGNSA. The CDR3 runs to 13 residues. The CDR3 loop reads CASSPGDNETQYF. CDR3 nucleotide sequence: TGTGCCAGCAGCCCAGGGGACAACGAGACCCAGTACTTC.

V gene TRBV20-1 combines with J gene TRBJ2-2; maybe TRBD2 (7 bases). Germline-derived CDR1 and CDR2 are DFQATT and SNEGSKA (reference sequence). The CDR3 runs 15 residues. The germline V and J ends were trimmed by 5 bases and 1 base, with 14 bases remaining between them. This CDR3 reads CSAGGAGLNTGELFF. The DNA for the CDR3 is TGCAGTGCTGGGGGGGCAGGGCTGAACACCGGGGAGCTGTTTTTT.

The chain uses TRBV7-6 and TRBJ2-4; no reliable D call. The DNA end is more similar to TRBJ2-7, so the J call may be wrong. CDR1 and CDR2 (germline): SGHVS, FNYEAQ. This CDR3 comprises 15 residues. CDR3 loop: CASTQSMAGTYEQYF. The CDR3 DNA is TGTGCCAGCACCCAATCGATGGCTGGGACCTACGAGCAGTACTTC.

The chain couples TRBV27 to TRBJ2-1, with 12 bases identical to TRBD2. The V gene's germline CDR1 is MNHEY and CDR2 SMNVEV (reference sequence). Trimming at V came to 3 bases and at J to 1 base, leaving 4 bases not matched to a gene. The CDR3 consists of 17 residues. The CDR3 DNA reads as TGTGCCAGCAGTTTGACTAGCGGGAGTGGGTCCTACAATGAGCAGTTCTTC. It translates to CASSLTSGSGSYNEQFF.

The V gene is TRBV4-2, the J gene TRBJ2-3; 8 nucleotides align to TRBD2. Germline assignment: CDR1 LGHNA and CDR2 YNFKEQ. The CDR3 covers 15 residues. V gave up 3 bases and J gave up 4 bases; unmatched junction bases: 6. The CDR3 reads CASSQEAGGADTQYF. The CDR3 region has the DNA TGTGCCAGCAGCCAGGAGGCCGGGGGGGCAGATACGCAGTATTTT.